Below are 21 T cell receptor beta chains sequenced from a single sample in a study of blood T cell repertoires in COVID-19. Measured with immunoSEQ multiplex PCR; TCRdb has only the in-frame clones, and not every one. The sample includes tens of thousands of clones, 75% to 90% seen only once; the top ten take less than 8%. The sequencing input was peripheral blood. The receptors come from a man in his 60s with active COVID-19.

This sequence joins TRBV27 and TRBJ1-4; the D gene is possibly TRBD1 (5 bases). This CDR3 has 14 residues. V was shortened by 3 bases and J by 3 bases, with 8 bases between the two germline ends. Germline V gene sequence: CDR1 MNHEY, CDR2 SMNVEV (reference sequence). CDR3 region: CASSFRVANEKLFF. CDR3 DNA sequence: TGTGCCAGCAGTTTCAGGGTAGCTAATGAAAAACTGTTTTTT.

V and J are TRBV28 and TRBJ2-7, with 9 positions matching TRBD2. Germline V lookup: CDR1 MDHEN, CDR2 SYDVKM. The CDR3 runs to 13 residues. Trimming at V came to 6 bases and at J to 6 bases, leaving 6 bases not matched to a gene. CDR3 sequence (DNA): TGTGCCAGCAGAGCGGGAGGCCCACCCGAGCAGTACTTC. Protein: CASRAGGPPEQYF.

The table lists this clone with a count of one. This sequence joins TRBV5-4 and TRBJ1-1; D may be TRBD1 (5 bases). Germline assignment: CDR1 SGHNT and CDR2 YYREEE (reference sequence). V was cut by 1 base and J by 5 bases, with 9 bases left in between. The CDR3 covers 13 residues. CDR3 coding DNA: TGTGCCAGCAGCTTGCAGGGTGGGACTGAAGCTTTCTTT. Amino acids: CASSLQGGTEAFF.

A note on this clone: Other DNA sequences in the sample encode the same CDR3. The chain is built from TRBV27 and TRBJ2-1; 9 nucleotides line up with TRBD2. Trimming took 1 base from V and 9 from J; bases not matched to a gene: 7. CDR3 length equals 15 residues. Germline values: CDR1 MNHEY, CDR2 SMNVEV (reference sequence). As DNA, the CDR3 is TGTGCCAGCAGTTTATATCTGGCGGGAGGGGGTGAGCAGTTCTTC. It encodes CASSLYLAGGGEQFF.

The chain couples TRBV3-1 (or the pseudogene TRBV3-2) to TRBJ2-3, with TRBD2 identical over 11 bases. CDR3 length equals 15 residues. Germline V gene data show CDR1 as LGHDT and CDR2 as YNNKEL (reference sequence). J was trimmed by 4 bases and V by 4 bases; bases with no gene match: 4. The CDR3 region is CASSRSGGASDTQYF. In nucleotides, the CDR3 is TGTGCCAGCAGCCGTAGCGGGGGGGCCTCAGATACGCAGTATTTT.

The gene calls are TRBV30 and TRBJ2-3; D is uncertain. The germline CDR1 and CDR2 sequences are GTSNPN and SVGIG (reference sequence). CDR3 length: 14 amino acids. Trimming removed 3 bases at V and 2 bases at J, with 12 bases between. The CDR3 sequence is CAWSLQRNTDTQYF. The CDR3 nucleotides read TGTGCCTGGAGCTTACAGAGAAACACAGATACGCAGTATTTT.

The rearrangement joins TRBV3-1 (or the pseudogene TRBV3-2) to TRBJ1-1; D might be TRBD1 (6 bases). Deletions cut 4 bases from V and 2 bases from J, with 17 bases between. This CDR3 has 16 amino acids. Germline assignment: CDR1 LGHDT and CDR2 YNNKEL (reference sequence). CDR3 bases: TGTGCCAGCAGCCTTGAAGGCGGGGGGCGAAACACTGAAGCTTTCTTT. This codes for CASSLEGGGRNTEAFF.

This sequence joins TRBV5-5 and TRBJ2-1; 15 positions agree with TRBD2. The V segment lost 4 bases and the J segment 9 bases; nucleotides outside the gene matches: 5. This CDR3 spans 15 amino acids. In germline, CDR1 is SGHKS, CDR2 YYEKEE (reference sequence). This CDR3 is CASSPGLAGGSEQFF. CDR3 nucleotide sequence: TGTGCCAGCAGCCCGGGACTAGCGGGAGGTAGTGAGCAGTTCTTC.

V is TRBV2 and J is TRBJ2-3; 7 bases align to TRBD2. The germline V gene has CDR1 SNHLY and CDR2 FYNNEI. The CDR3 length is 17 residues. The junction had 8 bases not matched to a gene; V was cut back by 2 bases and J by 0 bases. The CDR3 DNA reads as TGTGCCAGCAGTGAATATCCCGGGGGAGGGAGCACAGATACGCAGTATTTT. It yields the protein CASSEYPGGGSTDTQYF.

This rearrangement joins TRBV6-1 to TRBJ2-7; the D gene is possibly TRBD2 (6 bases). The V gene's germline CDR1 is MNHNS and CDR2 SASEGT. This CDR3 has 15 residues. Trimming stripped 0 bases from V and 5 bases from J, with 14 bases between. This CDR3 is CASSEASGGVDEQYF. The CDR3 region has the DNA TGTGCCAGCAGTGAAGCTAGCGGAGGGGTGGACGAGCAGTACTTC.

The CDR3 region has the DNA TGTGCCAGCAGCCCGGGACAGGGGGTAGAGACCCAGTACTTC. This sequence encodes CASSPGQGVETQYF. This rearrangement joins TRBV7-2 to TRBJ2-5; 11 bases align to TRBD1. The CDR3 length is 14 residues. V lost 5 bases, J lost 4 bases, and 3 bases stayed unmatched. Germline-derived CDR1 and CDR2 are SGHTA and FQGNSA.

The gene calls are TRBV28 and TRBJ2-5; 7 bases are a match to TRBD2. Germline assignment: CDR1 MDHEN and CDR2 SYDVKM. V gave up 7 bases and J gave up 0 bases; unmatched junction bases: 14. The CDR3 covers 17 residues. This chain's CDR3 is CASKSWLVSGYQETQYF. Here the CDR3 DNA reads TGTGCCAGCAAATCATGGTTGGTTAGCGGGTACCAAGAGACCCAGTACTTC.

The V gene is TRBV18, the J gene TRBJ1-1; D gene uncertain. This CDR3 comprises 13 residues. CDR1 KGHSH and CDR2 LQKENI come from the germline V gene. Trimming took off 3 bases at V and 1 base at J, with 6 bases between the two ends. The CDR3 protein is CASSPQANTEAFF. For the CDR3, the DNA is TGTGCCAGCTCACCGCAAGCGAACACTGAAGCTTTCTTT.

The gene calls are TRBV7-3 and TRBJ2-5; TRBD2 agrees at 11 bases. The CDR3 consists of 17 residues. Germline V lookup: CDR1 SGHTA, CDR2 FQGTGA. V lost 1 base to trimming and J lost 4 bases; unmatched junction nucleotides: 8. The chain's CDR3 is CASSLRGLTSGTETQYF. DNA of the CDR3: TGTGCCAGCAGCTTAAGGGGGTTGACTAGCGGGACAGAGACCCAGTACTTC.

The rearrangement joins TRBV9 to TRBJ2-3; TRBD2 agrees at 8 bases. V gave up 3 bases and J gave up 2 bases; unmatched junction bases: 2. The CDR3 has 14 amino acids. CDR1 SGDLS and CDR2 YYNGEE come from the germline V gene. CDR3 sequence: CASSAGGATDTQYF. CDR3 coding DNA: TGTGCCAGCAGCGCCGGGGGGGCCACAGATACGCAGTATTTT. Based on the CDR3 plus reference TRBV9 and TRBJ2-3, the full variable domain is DSGVTQTPKHLITATGQRVTLRCSPRSGDLSVYWYQQSLDQGLQFLIQYYNGEERAKGNILERFSAQQFPDLHSELNLSSLELGDSALYFCASSAGGATDTQYFGPGTRLTVL.

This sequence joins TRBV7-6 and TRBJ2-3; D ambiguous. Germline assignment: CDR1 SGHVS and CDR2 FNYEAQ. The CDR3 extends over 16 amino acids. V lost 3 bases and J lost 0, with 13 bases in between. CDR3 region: CASSFLGSSSTDTQYF. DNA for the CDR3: TGTGCCAGCAGCTTTCTAGGATCATCTAGCACAGATACGCAGTATTTT.

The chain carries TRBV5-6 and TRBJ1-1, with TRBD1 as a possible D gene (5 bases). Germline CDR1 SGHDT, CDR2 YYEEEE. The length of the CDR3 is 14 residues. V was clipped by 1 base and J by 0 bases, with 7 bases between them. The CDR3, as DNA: TGTGCCAGCAGCTTGAGGGGATTGAACACTGAAGCTTTCTTT. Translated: CASSLRGLNTEAFF.

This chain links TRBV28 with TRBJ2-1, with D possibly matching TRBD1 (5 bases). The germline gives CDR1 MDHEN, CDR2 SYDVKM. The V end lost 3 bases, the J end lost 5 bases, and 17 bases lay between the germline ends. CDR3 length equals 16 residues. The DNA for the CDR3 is TGTGCCAGCAGTTTTGAAGGGGCGAGATACAACAATGAGCAGTTCTTC. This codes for CASSFEGARYNNEQFF.

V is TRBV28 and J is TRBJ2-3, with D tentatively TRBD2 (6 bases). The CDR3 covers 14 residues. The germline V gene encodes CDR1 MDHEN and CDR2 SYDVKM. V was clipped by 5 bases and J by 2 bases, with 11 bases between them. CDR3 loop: CASSQPGDTDTQYF. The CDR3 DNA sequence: TGTGCCAGCAGTCAGCCGGGGGACACAGATACGCAGTATTTT.

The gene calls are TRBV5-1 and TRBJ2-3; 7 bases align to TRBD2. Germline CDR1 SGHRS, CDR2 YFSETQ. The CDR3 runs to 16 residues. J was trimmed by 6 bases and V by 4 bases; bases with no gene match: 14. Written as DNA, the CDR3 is TGCGCCAGCAGCCCGTCGTCTAGCGGAGGCGCGGATACGCAGTATTTT. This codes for CASSPSSSGGADTQYF.

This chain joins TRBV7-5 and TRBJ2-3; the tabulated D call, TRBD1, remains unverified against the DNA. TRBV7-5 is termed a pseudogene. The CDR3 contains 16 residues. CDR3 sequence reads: CVRSLDKRQCGDTQYF. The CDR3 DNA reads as TGTGTCAGAAGCTTGGACAAACGACAGTGCGGAGATACGCAGTATTTT.